The TCR beta chain described here comes from a study of siplizumab effects on memory and regulatory T cells. Trimming removed 6 bases from V and 2 bases from J, with 11 bases in between. CDR3 length: 13 residues. Germline assignment: CDR1 SGHRS and CDR2 YFSETQ. Per individual sample, 95,000 to 100,000 TCR templates were assayed. Assay used: immunoSEQ multiplex PCR; TCRdb lists only in-frame clones, some missing. The profile shows tens of thousands of clones, 89% of them singletons. Sequences were obtained from naive CD4+ T cells sorted from blood. The TCR was taken from a human donor in good health. The chain uses TRBV5-1 and TRBJ1-1; a possible D gene is TRBD1 (5 bases). CDR3 region: CASKWTLNTEAFF. In DNA form, the CDR3 reads TGCGCCAGCAAATGGACACTTAACACTGAAGCTTTCTTT.